The source of this T cell receptor (beta chain) is a study of blood T cells in healthy people across ages. Points from the study as a whole: Considered underestimates were the diversity estimates obtained from one million T cells.

The authors ran a second PCR of roughly 6 to 12 cycles using a sample-barcoded 5' primer and a J-beta primer mix. A tag from a template-switch adaptor with 12 random nucleotides marked each cDNA molecule. MiXCR was run by TCRdb on the 5' RACE reads, yielding one entry per CDR3 protein. Among about 1.8 million distinct CDR3 sequences listed, about 50% were seen once. A word on this clonotype: Its target is not known.

Sequenced sample: blood. The sequence came from a woman aged 40-49 years in good health.

CDR3 loop: CSASLSSKNIQYF. The CDR3 DNA reads as TGCAGCGCCTCCCTCAGTTCCAAAAACATTCAGTACTTC. V and J are TRBV29-1 and TRBJ2-4; D remains unclear. The length of the CDR3 is 13 residues. The V end lost 7 bases, the J end lost 2 bases, and 12 bases lay between the germline ends. Germline lookup yields CDR1 SQVTM and CDR2 ANQGSEA.